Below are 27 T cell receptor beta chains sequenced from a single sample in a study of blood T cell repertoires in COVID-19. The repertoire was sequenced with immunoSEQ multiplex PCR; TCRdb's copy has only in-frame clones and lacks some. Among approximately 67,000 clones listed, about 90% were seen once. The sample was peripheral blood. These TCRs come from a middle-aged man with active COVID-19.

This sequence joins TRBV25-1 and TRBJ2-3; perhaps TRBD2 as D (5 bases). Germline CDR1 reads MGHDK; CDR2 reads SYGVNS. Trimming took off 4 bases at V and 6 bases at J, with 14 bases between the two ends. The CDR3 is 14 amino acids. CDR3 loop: CASSAATRPDTQYF. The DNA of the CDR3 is TGTGCCAGCAGTGCCGCTACTAGGCCGGATACGCAGTATTTT.

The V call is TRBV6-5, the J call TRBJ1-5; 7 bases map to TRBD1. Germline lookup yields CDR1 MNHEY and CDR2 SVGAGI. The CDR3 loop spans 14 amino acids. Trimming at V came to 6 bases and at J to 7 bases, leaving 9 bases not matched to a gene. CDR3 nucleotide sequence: TGTGCCAGCAGATCCGACAGGGTGGGACAGCCCCAGCATTTT. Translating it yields CASRSDRVGQPQHF.

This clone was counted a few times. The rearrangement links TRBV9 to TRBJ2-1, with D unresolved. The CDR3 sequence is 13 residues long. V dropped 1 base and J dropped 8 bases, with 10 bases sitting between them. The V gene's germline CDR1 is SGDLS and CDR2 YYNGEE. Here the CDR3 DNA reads TGTGCCAGCAGCGTAACGATCTCGGATGAGCAGTTCTTC. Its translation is CASSVTISDEQFF.

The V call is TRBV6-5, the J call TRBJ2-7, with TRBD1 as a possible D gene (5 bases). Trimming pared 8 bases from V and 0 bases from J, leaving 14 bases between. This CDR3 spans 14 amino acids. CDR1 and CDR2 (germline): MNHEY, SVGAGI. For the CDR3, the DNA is TGTGCCAGCGGGAAGGACACCCCCTCCTACGAGCAGTACTTC. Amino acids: CASGKDTPSYEQYF.

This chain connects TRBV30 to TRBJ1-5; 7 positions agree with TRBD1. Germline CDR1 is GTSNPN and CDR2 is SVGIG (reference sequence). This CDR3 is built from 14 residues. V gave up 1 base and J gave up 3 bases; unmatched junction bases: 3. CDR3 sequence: CAWSGTGDNQPQHF. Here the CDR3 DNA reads TGTGCCTGGAGTGGGACAGGCGACAATCAGCCCCAGCATTTT.

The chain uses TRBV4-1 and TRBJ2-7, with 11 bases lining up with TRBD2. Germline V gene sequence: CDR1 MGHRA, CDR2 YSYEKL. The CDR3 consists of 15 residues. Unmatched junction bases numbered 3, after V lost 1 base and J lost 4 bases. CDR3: CASSQGLAGGYEQYF. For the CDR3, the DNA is TGCGCCAGCAGCCAAGGGCTAGCGGGAGGTTACGAGCAGTACTTC.

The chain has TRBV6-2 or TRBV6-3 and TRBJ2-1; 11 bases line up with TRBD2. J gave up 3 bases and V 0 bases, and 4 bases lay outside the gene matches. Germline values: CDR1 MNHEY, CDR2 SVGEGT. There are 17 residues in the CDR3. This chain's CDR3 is CASSYSSGLAGYNEQFF. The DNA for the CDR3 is TGTGCCAGCAGTTACTCGTCCGGACTAGCGGGCTACAATGAGCAGTTCTTC.

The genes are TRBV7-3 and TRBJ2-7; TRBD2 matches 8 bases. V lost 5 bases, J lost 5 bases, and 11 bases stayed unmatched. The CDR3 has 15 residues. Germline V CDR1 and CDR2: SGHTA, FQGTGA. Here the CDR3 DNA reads TGTGCCAGCAGCCCGGGTCGGCGGGAGGTCCACGAGCAGTACTTC. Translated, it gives CASSPGRREVHEQYF.

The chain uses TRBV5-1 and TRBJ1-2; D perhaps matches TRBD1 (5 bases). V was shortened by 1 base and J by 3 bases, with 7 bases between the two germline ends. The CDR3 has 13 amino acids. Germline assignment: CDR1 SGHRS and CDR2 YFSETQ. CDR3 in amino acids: CASSLSQDYGYTF. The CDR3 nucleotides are TGCGCCAGCAGCTTGTCACAGGACTATGGCTACACCTTC.

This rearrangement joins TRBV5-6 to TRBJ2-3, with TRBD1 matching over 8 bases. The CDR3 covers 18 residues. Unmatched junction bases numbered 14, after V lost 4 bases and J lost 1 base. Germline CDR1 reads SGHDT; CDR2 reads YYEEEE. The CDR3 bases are TGTGCCAGCAGCCCAATTGGGGGAATACAGGGGGGCACAGATACGCAGTATTTT. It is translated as CASSPIGGIQGGTDTQYF.

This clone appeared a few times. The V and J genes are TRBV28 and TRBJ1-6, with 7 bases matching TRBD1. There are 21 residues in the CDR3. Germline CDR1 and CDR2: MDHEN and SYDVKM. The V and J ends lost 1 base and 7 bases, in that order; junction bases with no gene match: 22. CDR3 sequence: CASSLFYRPGGGKGANSPLHF. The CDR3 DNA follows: TGTGCCAGCAGTTTATTCTACCGACCGGGCGGGGGGAAGGGGGCAAATTCACCCCTCCACTTT.

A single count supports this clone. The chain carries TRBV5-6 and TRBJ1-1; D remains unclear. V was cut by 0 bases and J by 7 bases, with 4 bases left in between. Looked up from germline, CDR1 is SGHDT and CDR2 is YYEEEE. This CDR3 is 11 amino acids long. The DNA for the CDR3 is TGTGCCAGCAGCTTGGTGTATGAAGCTTTCTTT. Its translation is CASSLVYEAFF.

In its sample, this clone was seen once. The CDR3: CASSSRASGAKNIQYF. The CDR3 DNA follows: TGTGCCAGCAGCTCTCGGGCCTCGGGGGCCAAAAACATTCAGTACTTC. The J gene is TRBJ2-4, the V gene TRBV6-2 or TRBV6-3; tentatively, D is TRBD2 (5 bases). Germline-derived CDR1 and CDR2 are MNHEY and SVGEGT. V was trimmed by 6 bases and J by 1 base, leaving 16 bases between them. The CDR3 consists of 16 residues.

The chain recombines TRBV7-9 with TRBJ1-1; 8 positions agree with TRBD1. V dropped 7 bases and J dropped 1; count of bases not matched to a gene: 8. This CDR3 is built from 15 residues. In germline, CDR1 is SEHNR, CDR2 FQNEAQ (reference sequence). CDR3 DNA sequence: TGTGCCAGCACCCAAACAGGGGGGACGAACACTGAAGCTTTCTTT. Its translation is CASTQTGGTNTEAFF.

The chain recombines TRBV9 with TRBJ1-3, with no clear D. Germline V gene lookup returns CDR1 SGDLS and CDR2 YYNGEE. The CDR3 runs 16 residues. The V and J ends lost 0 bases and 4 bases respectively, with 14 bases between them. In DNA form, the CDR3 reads TGTGCCAGCAGCGTAGATAGCACTGAAGGAGGAAACACCATATATTTT. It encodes CASSVDSTEGGNTIYF.

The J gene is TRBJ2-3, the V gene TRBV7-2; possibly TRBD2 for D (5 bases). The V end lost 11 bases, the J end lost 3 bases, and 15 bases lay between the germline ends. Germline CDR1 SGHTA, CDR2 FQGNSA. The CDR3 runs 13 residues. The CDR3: CALARGKTDTQYF. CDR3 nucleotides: TGTGCCCTTGCACGGGGAAAGACAGATACGCAGTATTTT.

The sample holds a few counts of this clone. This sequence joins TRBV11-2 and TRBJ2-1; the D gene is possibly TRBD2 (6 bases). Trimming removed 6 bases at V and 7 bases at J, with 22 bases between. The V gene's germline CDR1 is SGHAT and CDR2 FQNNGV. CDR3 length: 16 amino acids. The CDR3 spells CASSSPGTPEGNEQFF. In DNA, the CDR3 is TGTGCCAGCAGTTCCCCCGGGACTCCCGAAGGAAATGAGCAGTTCTTC.

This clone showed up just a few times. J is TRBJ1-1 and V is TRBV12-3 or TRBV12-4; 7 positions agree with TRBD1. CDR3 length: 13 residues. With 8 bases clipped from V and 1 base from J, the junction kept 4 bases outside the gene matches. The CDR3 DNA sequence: TGTGCCAGCGGAGGGACAGCGAACACTGAAGCTTTCTTT. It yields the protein CASGGTANTEAFF.

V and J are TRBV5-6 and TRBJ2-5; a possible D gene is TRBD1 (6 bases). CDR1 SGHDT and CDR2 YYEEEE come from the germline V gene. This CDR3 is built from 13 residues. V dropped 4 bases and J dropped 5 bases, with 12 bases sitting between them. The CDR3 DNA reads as TGTGCCAGCAGCCAAACAGGGTTCGAGACCCAGTACTTC. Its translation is CASSQTGFETQYF.

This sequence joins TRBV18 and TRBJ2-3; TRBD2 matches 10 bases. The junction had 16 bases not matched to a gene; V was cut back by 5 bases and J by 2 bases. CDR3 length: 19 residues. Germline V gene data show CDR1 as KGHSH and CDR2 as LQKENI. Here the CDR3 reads CASSNMPVSGREDTDTQYF. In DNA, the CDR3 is TGTGCCAGCTCAAATATGCCCGTGAGCGGGAGGGAGGACACAGATACGCAGTATTTT. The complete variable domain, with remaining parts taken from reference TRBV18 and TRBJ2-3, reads NAGVMQNPRHLVRRRGQEARLRCSPMKGHSHVYWYRQLPEEGLKFMVYLQKENIIDESGMPKERFSAEFPKEGPSILRIQQVVRGDSAAYFCASSNMPVSGREDTDTQYFGPGTRLTVL.

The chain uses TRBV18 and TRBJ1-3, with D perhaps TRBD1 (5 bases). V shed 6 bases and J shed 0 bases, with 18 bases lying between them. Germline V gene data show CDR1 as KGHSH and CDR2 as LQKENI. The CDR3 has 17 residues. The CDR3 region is CASSTAGGTISGNTIYF. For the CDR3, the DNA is TGTGCCAGCTCCACGGCCGGGGGTACTATCTCTGGAAACACCATATATTTT.

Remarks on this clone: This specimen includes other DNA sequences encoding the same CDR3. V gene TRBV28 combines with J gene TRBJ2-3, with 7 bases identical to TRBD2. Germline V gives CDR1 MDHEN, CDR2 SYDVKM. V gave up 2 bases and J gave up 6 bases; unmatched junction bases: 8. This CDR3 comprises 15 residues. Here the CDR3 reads CASSLPSGLTDTQYF. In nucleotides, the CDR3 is TGTGCCAGCAGTTTACCTTCGGGACTAACGGATACGCAGTATTTT.

The CDR3 sequence: CASSLSGGGDSPLHF. The CDR3 nucleotides read TGTGCCAGCAGTTTATCCGGAGGGGGCGACTCACCCCTCCACTTT. The V and J genes are TRBV28 and TRBJ1-6, with 7 bases that match TRBD1. CDR3 length equals 15 residues. Germline CDR1 and CDR2: MDHEN and SYDVKM. V lost 1 base and J lost 10; bases outside the gene matches: 7.

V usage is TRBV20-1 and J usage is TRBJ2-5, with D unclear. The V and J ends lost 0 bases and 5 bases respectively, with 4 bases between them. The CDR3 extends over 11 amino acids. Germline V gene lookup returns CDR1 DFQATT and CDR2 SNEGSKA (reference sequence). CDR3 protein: CSARERETQYF. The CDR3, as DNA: TGCAGTGCTAGAGAACGGGAGACCCAGTACTTC.

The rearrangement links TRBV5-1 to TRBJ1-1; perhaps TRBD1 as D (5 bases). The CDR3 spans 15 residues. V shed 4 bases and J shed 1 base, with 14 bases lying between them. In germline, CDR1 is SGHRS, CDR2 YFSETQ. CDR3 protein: CASSVDRPSNTEAFF. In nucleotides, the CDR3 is TGCGCCAGCAGCGTAGACAGACCGTCGAACACTGAAGCTTTCTTT.

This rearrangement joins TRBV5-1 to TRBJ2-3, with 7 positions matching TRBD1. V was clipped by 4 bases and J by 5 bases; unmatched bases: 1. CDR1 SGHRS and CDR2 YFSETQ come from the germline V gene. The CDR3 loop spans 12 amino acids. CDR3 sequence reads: CASSAGGDTQYF. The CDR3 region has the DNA TGCGCCAGCAGCGCAGGGGGAGATACGCAGTATTTT.

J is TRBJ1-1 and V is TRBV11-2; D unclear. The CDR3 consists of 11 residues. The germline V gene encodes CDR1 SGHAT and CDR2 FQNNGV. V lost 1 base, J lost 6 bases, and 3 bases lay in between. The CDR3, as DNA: TGTGCCAGCAGCTTAGTCGCTGAAGCTTTCTTT. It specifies CASSLVAEAFF.